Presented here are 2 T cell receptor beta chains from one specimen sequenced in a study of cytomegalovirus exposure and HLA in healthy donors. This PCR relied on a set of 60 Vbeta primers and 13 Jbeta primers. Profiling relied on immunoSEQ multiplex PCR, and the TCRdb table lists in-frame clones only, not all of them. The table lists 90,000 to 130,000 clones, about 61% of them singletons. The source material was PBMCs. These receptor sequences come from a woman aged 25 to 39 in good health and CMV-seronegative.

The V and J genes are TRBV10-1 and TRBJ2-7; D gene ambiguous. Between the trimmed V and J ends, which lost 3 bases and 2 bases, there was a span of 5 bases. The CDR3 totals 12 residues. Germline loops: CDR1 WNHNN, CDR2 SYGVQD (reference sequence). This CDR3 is CASSDSAYEQYF. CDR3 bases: TGCGCCAGCAGTGACAGTGCCTACGAGCAGTACTTC.

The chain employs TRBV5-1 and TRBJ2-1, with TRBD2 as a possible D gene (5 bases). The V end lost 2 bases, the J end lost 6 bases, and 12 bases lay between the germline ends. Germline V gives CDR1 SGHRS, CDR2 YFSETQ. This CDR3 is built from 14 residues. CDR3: CASSLISGTNEQFF. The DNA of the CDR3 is TGCGCCAGCAGCTTAATTTCGGGAACCAATGAGCAGTTCTTC.